This T cell receptor (beta chain) was captured by sequencing in a study of cytomegalovirus exposure and HLA in healthy donors. About this clone: Its antigen remains unidentified.

The study, taken as a whole, reports: Rare TCR sequences predominated, though certain public TCRs were found in many donors. Cytomegalovirus association was listed for about 160 TCR beta chains. Confirmation was obtained in vitro that a few CMV-associated chains are specific for CMV antigens.

Among the 110 or so subjects of the validation cohort, separate from the 666-subject first cohort, were the donors. TCRdb's copy holds only in-frame clones and misses some; the assay was immunoSEQ multiplex PCR. The sample includes 60,000 to 65,000 clones, 85% to 95% seen only once; the top ten take 5.5% to 7.5%. The source of this sequence is a woman younger than 30 in good health and CMV-seropositive. The sequencing input was PBMCs.

CDR3 in amino acids: CASSMGTETNTIYF. CDR3 DNA sequence: TGTGCCAGTAGTATGGGGACAGAAACAAACACCATATATTTT. The chain carries TRBV19 and TRBJ1-3; TRBD1 matches 7 bases. Trimming took 3 bases from V and 6 from J; bases not matched to a gene: 5. The germline gives CDR1 LNHDA, CDR2 SQIVND (reference sequence). The CDR3 has 14 amino acids.